This T cell receptor (beta chain) was retrieved from a study of Ad26.COV2.S vaccination and SARS-CoV-2 variants. The data were produced by immunoSEQ multiplex PCR, yet TCRdb's version contains in-frame clones alone and is incomplete. The sample has a few hundred thousand clones, 88% seen once; the top ten hold around 3.6%. Specified treatment: 19 received Ad26.COV2.S at low or high dose, single or two shots; 5 received placebo; per-sample allocation not given. Samples were taken on day 63 after the first vaccine or placebo injection. Germline V gene sequence: CDR1 KGHSH, CDR2 LQKENI. With 2 bases removed from V and 0 bases from J, the gap between germline ends came to 5 bases. This CDR3 region has 13 residues.

The chain employs TRBV18 and TRBJ2-7; unclear D gene. The sample was peripheral blood, taken in a trial of Ad26.COV2.S vaccine versus placebo. The TCR sequence derives from a person aged 18-65 years who received the Ad26.COV2.S COVID-19 vaccine or a placebo. This chain's CDR3 is CASSPDGSYEQYF. Written as DNA, the CDR3 is TGTGCCAGCTCACCAGACGGCTCCTACGAGCAGTACTTC. The variable domain in full, completed from reference TRBV18 and TRBJ2-7, reads NAGVMQNPRHLVRRRGQEARLRCSPMKGHSHVYWYRQLPEEGLKFMVYLQKENIIDESGMPKERFSAEFPKEGPSILRIQQVVRGDSAAYFCASSPDGSYEQYFGPGTRLTVT.